The 7 T cell receptor beta chains listed next were all sequenced from one sample in a study of blood T cell repertoires in COVID-19. Method: immunoSEQ multiplex PCR; TCRdb's copy keeps in-frame clones and lacks some. The sample yields around 200,000 clones, roughly four fifths seen once. Sequencing input: peripheral blood. Receptors originate from a woman aged 45-65 years with acute or convalescent COVID-19.

This clone was detected many times. The rearrangement joins TRBV3-1 (or the pseudogene TRBV3-2) to TRBJ1-1, with TRBD1 as a possible D gene (5 bases). Trimming took off 1 base at V and 0 bases at J, with 15 bases between the two ends. The CDR3 is 17 residues long. Looked up from germline, CDR1 is LGHDT and CDR2 is YNNKEL (reference sequence). CDR3 region: CASSQVPGMRLNTEAFF. The CDR3 nucleotides read TGTGCCAGCAGCCAAGTCCCAGGGATGAGACTGAACACTGAAGCTTTCTTT.

A few counts support this clone. V gene TRBV2 combines with J gene TRBJ1-2; D perhaps matches TRBD1 (6 bases). Trimming left V 4 bases short and J 8 bases short, with 26 bases between. Germline assignment: CDR1 SNHLY and CDR2 FYNNEI. This CDR3 spans 17 amino acids. The CDR3: CASSGGRGTGRVGGYTF. In DNA form, the CDR3 reads TGTGCCAGCAGTGGGGGAAGGGGTACAGGGAGAGTGGGCGGCTACACCTTC. Filled out from reference TRBV2 and TRBJ1-2, the complete variable domain reads EPEVTQTPSHQVTQMGQEVILRCVPISNHLYFYWYRQILGQKVEFLVSFYNNEISEKSEIFDDQFSVERPDGSNFTLKIRSTKLEDSAMYFCASSGGRGTGRVGGYTFGSGTRLTVV.

The V and J genes are TRBV7-2 and TRBJ1-3; 8 positions match TRBD1. The CDR3 covers 15 residues. The germline gives CDR1 SGHTA, CDR2 FQGNSA. V was clipped by 2 bases and J by 4 bases; unmatched bases: 4. The chain's CDR3 is CASSLSRTGGNTIYF. The CDR3 region has the DNA TGTGCCAGCAGCTTATCAAGGACAGGGGGAAACACCATATATTTT.

The chain employs TRBV21-1 and TRBJ2-1; the table's TRBD2 call for D was not verified on the DNA. TRBV21-1 is assigned pseudogene status. This CDR3 contains 16 residues. Written as DNA, the CDR3 is TGTGCCAGCAGCAGACACTTAATCGGGGGGCTGCATGAGCAGTTCTTC. It encodes CASSRHLIGGLHEQFF.

J is TRBJ2-7 and V is TRBV28; 7 bases agree with TRBD1. The V and J ends lost 6 bases and 2 bases, in that order; junction bases with no gene match: 13. Germline V gene data show CDR1 as MDHEN and CDR2 as SYDVKM. The CDR3 covers 16 residues. This CDR3 is CASSYPGTAKAYEQYF. DNA of the CDR3: TGTGCCAGCAGCTACCCCGGGACAGCCAAAGCCTACGAGCAGTACTTC.

The gene calls are TRBV7-9 and TRBJ2-3, with 11 bases fitting TRBD2. Trimming at V came to 5 bases and at J to 2 bases, leaving 9 bases not matched to a gene. The CDR3 loop spans 17 amino acids. Germline lookup yields CDR1 SEHNR and CDR2 FQNEAQ (reference sequence). CDR3: CASSQSTSGTLTDTQYF. CDR3 nucleotide sequence: TGTGCCAGCAGCCAATCGACTAGCGGGACCCTCACAGATACGCAGTATTTT.

The CDR3 sequence is CASSSRGNTGELFF. The CDR3 nucleotides read TGTGCCAGCAGCTCCAGGGGAAACACCGGGGAGCTGTTTTTT. V is TRBV11-3 and J is TRBJ2-2; D might be TRBD1 (6 bases). Trimming shortened V by 4 bases and J by 2 bases, and 8 bases separated the two germline ends. Per germline, CDR1 SGHNT and CDR2 YENEEA. The CDR3 is 14 amino acids.